This entry features one T cell receptor (beta chain) sequence. Its antigen is still unknown. The entry originates in a study of cytomegalovirus exposure and HLA in healthy donors. Study details: The 120 validation repertoires used the same platform as the roughly 700 first-cohort repertoires (as reported by a later analysis). Study-wide results and limits: Researchers reported that a few CMV-associated chains were confirmed in vitro as CMV antigen-specific. It was found in a later analysis that first-cohort TCR clusters tended to co-occur in the 90 to 150 validation repertoires. The study listed roughly 160 cytomegalovirus-associated TCR beta chains.

Sequencing used immunoSEQ multiplex PCR; TCRdb keeps in-frame clones, though not all of them. Of under 200,000 clones detected, roughly 90% appear once; the ten largest clones hold approximately 2.4%. Germline CDR1 LNHDA, CDR2 SQIVND (reference sequence). The CDR3 is made up of 13 amino acids. Trimming pared 5 bases from V and 0 bases from J, leaving 7 bases between. The material sequenced was PBMCs. This receptor was obtained from a woman between 18 and 30 years old in good health and CMV-seronegative. V is TRBV19 and J is TRBJ1-1; D gene uncertain. This chain's CDR3 is CASSFSVNTEAFF. CDR3 DNA sequence: TGTGCCAGTAGTTTCTCAGTGAACACTGAAGCTTTCTTT.